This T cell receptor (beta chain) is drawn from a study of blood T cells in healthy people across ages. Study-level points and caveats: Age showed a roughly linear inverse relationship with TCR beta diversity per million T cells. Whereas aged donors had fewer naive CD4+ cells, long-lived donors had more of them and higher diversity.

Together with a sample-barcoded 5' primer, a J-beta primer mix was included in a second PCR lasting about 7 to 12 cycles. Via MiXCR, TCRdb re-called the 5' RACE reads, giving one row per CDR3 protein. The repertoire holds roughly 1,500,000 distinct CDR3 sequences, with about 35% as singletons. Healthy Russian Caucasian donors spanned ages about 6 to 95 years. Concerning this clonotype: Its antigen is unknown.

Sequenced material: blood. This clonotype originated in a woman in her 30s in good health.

The CDR3 DNA reads TGTGCCAGCAGTGAAGTGGGGGCTAAGGCTAATGAAAAACTGTTTTTT. This codes for CASSEVGAKANEKLFF. The chain recombines TRBV25-1 with TRBJ1-4; maybe TRBD1 (6 bases). Trimming stripped 2 bases from V and 3 bases from J, with 13 bases between. Germline V gene data show CDR1 as MGHDK and CDR2 as SYGVNS. The CDR3 runs to 16 residues.